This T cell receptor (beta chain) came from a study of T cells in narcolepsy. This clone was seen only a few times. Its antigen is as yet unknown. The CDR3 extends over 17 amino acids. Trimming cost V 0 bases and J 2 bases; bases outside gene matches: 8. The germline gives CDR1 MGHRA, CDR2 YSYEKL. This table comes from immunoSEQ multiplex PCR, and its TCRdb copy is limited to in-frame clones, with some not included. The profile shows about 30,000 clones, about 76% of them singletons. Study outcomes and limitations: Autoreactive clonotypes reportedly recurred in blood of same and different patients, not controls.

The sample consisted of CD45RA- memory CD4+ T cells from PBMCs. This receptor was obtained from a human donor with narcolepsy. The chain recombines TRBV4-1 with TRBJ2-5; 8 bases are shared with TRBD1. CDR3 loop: CASSQDPQGALQETQYF. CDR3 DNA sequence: TGCGCCAGCAGCCAAGATCCCCAGGGGGCTCTGCAAGAGACCCAGTACTTC.